This TCR beta chain was found in a study of blood T cell repertoires in COVID-19. This clone showed up just a few times. CDR3 length: 15 amino acids. V dropped 2 bases and J dropped 8 bases, with 14 bases sitting between them. Germline V gene lookup returns CDR1 SGHRS and CDR2 YFSETQ. Clones were sequenced by immunoSEQ multiplex PCR, and TCRdb holds only the in-frame ones, with some missing. The sample has 55,000 to 80,000 clones; around 82% are singletons. J is TRBJ1-6 and V is TRBV5-1; TRBD1 is a possible D gene (5 bases). The receptor was isolated from an elderly man with active COVID-19. The specimen was peripheral blood. The CDR3 region is CASSFSTGMDSPLHF. CDR3 bases: TGCGCCAGCAGCTTCAGTACAGGCATGGATTCACCCCTCCACTTT.